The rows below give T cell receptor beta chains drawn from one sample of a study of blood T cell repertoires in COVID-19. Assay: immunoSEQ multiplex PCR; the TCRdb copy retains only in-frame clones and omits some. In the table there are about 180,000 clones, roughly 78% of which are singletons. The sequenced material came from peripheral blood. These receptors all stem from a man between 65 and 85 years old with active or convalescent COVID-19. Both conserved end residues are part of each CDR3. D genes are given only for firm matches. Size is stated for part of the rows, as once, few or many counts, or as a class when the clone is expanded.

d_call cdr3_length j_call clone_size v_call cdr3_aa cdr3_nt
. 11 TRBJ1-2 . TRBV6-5 CASSYQGLHTF TGTGCCAGCAGTTACCAGGGGCTGCACACCTTC
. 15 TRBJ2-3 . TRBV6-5 CASSPEGSSTDTQYF TGTGCCAGCAGCCCGGAGGGGAGTAGCACAGATACGCAGTATTTT
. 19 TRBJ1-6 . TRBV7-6 CASSTLEAAKSSYNSPLHF TGTGCCAGCAGCACCTTGGAGGCGGCTAAAAGCTCCTATAATTCACCCCTCCACTTT
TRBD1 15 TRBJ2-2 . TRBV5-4 CASSLVRGRDGELFF TGTGCCAGCAGCTTGGTCAGGGGGCGTGACGGGGAGCTGTTTTTT
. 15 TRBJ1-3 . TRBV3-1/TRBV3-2 CASSQGADLQNTIYF TGTGCCAGCAGCCAAGGAGCGGACCTCCAAAACACCATATATTTT
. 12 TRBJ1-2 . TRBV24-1 CATSDPMQGYTF TGTGCCACCAGTGACCCGATGCAGGGCTACACCTTC
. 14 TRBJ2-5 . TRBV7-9 CASSPWGVEETQYF TGTGCCAGCAGCCCCTGGGGGGTTGAGGAGACCCAGTACTTC
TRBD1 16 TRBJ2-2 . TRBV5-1 CASSSGQGAGTGELFF TGCGCCAGCAGCTCAGGACAGGGGGCAGGGACCGGGGAGCTGTTTTTT
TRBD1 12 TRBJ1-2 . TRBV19 CASSDRGRQYTF TGTGCCAGCTCGGACAGGGGGCGTCAATACACCTTC
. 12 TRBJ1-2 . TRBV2 CASSEEYYRATF TGTGCCAGCAGTGAAGAGTACTACAGGGCAACCTTC
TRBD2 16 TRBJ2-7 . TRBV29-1 CSVGTLAGNVSYEQYF TGCAGCGTCGGAACCCTAGCGGGAAATGTATCCTACGAGCAGTACTTC
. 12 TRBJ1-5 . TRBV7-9 CASSLASQPQHF TGTGCCAGCAGCTTAGCGAGTCAGCCCCAGCATTTT
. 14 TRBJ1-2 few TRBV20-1 CSASGTTPSRGYTF TGCAGTGCTAGTGGTACTACGCCAAGCCGGGGCTACACCTTC
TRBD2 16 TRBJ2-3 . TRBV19 CASRERSGGMTDTQYF TGTGCCAGTAGGGAACGTAGCGGGGGAATGACAGATACGCAGTATTTT
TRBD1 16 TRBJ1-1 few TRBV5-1 CASSLGDSQATTEAFF TGCGCCAGCAGCTTGGGGGACAGCCAAGCTACCACTGAAGCTTTCTTT
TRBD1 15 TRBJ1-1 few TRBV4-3 CASSRTGGQGTEAFF TGCGCCAGCAGCCGAACTGGGGGACAGGGGACTGAAGCTTTCTTT
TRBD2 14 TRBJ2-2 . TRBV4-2 CASSQDAGAGELFF TGTGCCAGCAGCCAAGATGCGGGAGCCGGGGAGCTGTTTTTT
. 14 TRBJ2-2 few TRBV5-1 CASSLDREGGELFF TGCGCCAGCAGCTTGGACAGGGAGGGCGGGGAGCTGTTTTTT
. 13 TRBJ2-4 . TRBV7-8 CASSLEQKAIQYF TGTGCCAGCAGCTTAGAACAGAAGGCCATTCAGTACTTC
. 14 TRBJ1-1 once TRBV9 CASSANTVNTEAFF TGTGCCAGCAGCGCCAATACAGTGAACACTGAAGCTTTCTTT
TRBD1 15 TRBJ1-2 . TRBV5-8 CASSLRTGAQIGYTF TGTGCCAGCAGCCTAAGGACAGGGGCGCAGATTGGCTACACCTTC
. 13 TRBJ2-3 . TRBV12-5 CASGLGRGSPQYF TGTGCTAGTGGTTTGGGACGAGGCAGTCCGCAGTATTTT
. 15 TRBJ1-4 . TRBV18 CASSPPGERNEKLFF TGTGCCAGCTCACCACCAGGGGAACGAAATGAAAAACTGTTTTTT
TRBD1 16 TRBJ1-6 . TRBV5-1 CASSLGTGQGNSPLHF TGCGCCAGCAGCTTGGGGACTGGACAGGGAAACTCACCCCTCCACTTT
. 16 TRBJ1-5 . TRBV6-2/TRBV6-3 CASSYSGALSNQPQHF TGTGCCAGCAGTTACTCGGGGGCCCTTAGCAATCAGCCCCAGCATTTT